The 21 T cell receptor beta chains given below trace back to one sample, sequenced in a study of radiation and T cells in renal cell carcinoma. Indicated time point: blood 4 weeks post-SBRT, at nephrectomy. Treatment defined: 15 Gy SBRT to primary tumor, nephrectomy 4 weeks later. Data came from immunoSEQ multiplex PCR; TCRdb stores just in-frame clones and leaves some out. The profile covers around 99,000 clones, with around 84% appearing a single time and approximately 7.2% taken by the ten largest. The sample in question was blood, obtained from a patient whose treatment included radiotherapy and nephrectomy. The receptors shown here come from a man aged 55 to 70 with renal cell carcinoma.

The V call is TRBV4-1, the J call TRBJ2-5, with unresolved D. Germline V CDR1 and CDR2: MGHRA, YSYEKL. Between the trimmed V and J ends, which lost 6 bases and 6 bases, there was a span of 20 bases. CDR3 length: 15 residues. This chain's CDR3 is CASSTTTPTPQTQYF. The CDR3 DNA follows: TGCGCCAGCAGTACTACCACACCCACCCCCCAGACCCAGTACTTC.

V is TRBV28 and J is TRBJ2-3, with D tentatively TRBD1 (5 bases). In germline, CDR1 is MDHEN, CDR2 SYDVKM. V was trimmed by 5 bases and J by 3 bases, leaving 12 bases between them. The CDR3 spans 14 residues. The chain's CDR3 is CASSLTPGTDTQYF. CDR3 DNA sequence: TGTGCCAGCAGTCTGACCCCAGGGACAGATACGCAGTATTTT.

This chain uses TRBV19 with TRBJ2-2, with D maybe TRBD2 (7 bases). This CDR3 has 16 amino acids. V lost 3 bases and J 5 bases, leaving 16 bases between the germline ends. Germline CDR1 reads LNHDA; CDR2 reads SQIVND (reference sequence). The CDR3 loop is CASSIYARGGTGELFF. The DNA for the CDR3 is TGTGCCAGTAGTATTTACGCCAGGGGAGGGACCGGGGAGCTGTTTTTT. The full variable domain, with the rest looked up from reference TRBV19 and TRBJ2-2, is DGGITQSPKYLFRKEGQNVTLSCEQNLNHDAMYWYRQDPGQGLRLIYYSQIVNDFQKGDIAEGYSVSREKKESFPLTVTSAQKNPTAFYLCASSIYARGGTGELFFGEGSRLTVL.

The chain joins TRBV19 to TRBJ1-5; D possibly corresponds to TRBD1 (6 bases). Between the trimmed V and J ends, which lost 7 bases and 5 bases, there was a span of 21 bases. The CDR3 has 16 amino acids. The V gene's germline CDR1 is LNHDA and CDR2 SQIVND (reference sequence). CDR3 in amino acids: CASMRQATFNDQPQHF. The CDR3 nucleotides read TGTGCCAGTATGAGACAGGCTACCTTTAACGATCAGCCCCAGCATTTT.

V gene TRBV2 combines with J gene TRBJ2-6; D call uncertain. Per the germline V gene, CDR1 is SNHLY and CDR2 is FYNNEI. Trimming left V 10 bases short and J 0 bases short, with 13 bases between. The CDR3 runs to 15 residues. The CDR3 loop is CATEPPDSGANVLTF. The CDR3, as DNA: TGTGCCACTGAACCCCCGGACTCTGGGGCCAACGTCCTGACTTTC.

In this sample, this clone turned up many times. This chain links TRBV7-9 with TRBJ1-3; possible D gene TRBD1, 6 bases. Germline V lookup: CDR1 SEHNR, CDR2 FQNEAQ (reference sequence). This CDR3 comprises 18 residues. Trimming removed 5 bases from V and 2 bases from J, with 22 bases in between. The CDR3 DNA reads TGTGCCAGCAGCCCCCCGCTAATCTCAGACAGGACTGGAAACACCATATATTTT. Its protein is CASSPPLISDRTGNTIYF.

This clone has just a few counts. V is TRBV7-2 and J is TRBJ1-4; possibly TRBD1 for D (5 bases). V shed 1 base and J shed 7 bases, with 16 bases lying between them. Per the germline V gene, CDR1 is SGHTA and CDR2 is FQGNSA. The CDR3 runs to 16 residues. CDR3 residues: CASSLGSPGTGEKLFF. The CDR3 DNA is TGTGCCAGCAGCTTAGGCTCGCCAGGGACGGGTGAAAAACTGTTTTTT.

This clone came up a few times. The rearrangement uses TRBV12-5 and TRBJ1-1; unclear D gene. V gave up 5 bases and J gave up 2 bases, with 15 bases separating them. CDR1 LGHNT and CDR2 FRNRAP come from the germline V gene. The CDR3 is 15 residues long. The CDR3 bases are TGTGCTAGTGGTCCCGACACCTTGGGTAACACTGAAGCTTTCTTT. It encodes CASGPDTLGNTEAFF.

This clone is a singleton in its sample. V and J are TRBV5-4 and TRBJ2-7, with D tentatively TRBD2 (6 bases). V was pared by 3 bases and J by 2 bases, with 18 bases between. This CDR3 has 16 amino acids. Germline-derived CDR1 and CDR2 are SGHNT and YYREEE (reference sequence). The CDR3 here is CASSWLPVTSPYEQYF. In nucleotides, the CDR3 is TGTGCCAGCAGCTGGCTTCCGGTCACTAGCCCCTACGAGCAGTACTTC.

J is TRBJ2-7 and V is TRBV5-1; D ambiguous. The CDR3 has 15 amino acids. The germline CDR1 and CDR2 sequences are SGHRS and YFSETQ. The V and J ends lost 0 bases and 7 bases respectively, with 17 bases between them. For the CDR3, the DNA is TGCGCCAGCAGCTTGGGGGCACAAGCCCCGTCGGAGCAGTACTTC. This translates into CASSLGAQAPSEQYF.

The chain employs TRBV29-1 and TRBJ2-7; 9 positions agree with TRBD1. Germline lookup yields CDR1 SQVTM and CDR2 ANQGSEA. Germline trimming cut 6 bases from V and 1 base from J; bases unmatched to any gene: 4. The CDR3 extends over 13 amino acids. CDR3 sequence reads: CSVMGQGSYEQYF. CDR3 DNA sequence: TGCAGCGTGATGGGACAGGGATCCTACGAGCAGTACTTC.

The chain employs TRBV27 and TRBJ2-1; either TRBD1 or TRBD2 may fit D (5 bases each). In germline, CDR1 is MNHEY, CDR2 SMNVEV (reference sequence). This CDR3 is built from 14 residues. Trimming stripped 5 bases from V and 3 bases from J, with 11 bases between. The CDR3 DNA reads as TGTGCCAGCAGTAAAGGGGCGGGCTACAATGAGCAGTTCTTC. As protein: CASSKGAGYNEQFF.

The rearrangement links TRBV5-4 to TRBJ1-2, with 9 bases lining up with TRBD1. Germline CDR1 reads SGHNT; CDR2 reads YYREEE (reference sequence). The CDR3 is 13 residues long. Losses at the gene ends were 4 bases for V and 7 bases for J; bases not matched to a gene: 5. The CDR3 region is CASSRDRAFGYTF. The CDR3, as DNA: TGTGCCAGCAGCCGGGACAGGGCTTTTGGCTACACCTTC.

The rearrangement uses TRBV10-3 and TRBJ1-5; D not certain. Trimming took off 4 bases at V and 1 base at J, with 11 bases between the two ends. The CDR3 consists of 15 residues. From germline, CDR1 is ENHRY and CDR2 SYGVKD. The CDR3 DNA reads TGTGCCATCAGTGGGGGAGAGGAGAGCAATCAGCCCCAGCATTTT. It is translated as CAISGGEESNQPQHF.

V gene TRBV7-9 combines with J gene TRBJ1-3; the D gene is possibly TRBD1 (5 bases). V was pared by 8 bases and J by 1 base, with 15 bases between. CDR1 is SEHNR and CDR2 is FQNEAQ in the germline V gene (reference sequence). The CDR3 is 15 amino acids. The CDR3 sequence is CASFGRVPSGNTIYF. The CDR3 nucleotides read TGTGCCAGCTTTGGCAGGGTCCCGTCTGGAAACACCATATATTTT.

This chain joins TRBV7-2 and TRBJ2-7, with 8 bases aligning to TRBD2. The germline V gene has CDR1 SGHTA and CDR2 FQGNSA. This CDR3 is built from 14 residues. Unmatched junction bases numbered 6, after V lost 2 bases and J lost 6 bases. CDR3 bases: TGTGCCAGCAGCTTACCGGGACTAGTGTTCGAGCAGTACTTC. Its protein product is CASSLPGLVFEQYF.

The CDR3 sequence: CSVLLGQGGTDTQYF. CDR3 DNA: TGCAGCGTTCTCCTCGGACAGGGAGGCACAGATACGCAGTATTTT. J is TRBJ2-3 and V is TRBV29-1, with 8 bases lining up with TRBD1. Per the germline V gene, CDR1 is SQVTM and CDR2 is ANQGSEA. V was pared by 5 bases and J by 1 base, with 8 bases of the junction left unmatched. There are 15 residues in the CDR3.

CDR3 sequence (DNA): TGCGCCAGCGGTCTTGGAAGTAATGAAAAACTGTTTTTT. Its translation is CASGLGSNEKLFF. The chain links TRBV5-1 to TRBJ1-4; D ambiguous. The CDR3 is 13 amino acids. Trimming left V 7 bases short and J 4 bases short, with 11 bases between. The germline V gene has CDR1 SGHRS and CDR2 YFSETQ.

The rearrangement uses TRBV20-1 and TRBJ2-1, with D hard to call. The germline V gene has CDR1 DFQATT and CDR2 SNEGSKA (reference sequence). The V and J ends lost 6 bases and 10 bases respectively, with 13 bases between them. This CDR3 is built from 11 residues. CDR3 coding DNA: TGCAGTGCCAACCGACACCAGGAGCAGTTCTTC. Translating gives CSANRHQEQFF.

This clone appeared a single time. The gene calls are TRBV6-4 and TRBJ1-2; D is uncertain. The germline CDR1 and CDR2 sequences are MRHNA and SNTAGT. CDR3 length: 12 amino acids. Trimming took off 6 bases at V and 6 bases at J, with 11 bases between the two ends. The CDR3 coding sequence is TGTGCCAGCAGGGATCCTGGGGATGGCTACACCTTC. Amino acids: CASRDPGDGYTF.

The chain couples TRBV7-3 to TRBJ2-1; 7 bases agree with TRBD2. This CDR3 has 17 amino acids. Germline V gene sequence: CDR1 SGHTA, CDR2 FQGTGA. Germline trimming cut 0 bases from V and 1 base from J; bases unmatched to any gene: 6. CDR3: CASSLTHLAASYNEQFF. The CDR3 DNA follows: TGTGCCAGCAGCTTAACCCACCTAGCGGCTTCCTACAATGAGCAGTTCTTC.